A selection of T cell receptor beta chains follows, all from one sample in a study of T cells in Graves' hyperthyroidism and ophthalmopathy. TCRdb used MiXCR to reprocess the multiplex PCR reads, holding one entry per CDR3 protein. The sample records about 420,000 distinct CDR3 sequences, 15% to 18% being singletons. The sequencing sample was made of blood. The receptors were gathered from a woman in her late teens or twenties with Graves' hyperthyroidism. Both conserved end residues are trimmed from each CDR3. A D gene is named only where the DNA matches it firmly. A row's size may be missing; if present it is once, few, many or a size class.

d_gene,j_gene,abundance,v_gene,len,CDR3aa
-,TRBJ1-2,-,TRBV10-1,16,ASSEILTQGAFHYGYT
-,TRBJ2-5,-,TRBV11-2,13,ASSGTRAGLETQY
-,TRBJ2-5,-,TRBV4-1,14,ASSQDNFRGSETQY
TRBD1,TRBJ2-2,few,TRBV20-1,12,SVQQGTNTGELF
-,TRBJ2-2,-,TRBV7-2,12,ASSLSSNTGELF
TRBD2,TRBJ2-1,few,TRBV15,12,ATSSSGRWNEQF
TRBD2,TRBJ2-5,many,TRBV28,14,ASRWGRTSGGETQY
-,TRBJ2-6,few,TRBV6-1,16,ASSERQDGWSGANVLT
-,TRBJ2-1,many,TRBV7-2,12,ASSLVGGRNEQF
-,TRBJ2-1,many,TRBV2,12,ASSEFGVYNEQF
TRBD1,TRBJ1-1,many,TRBV2,12,ASTSGGWNTEAF
-,TRBJ2-6,few,TRBV6-2/TRBV6-3,14,ASSYSPGSGANVLT
TRBD1,TRBJ2-2,-,TRBV20-1,10,SGTGLIGELF
TRBD1,TRBJ1-1,-,TRBV6-5,15,ASSYIRDRARNIEAF
-,TRBJ1-4,-,TRBV13,11,ASSLEGTLELF
TRBD1,TRBJ2-7,many,TRBV28,13,ASSLIDRDSYEQY
TRBD1,TRBJ2-3,-,TRBV5-6,13,ASSFGQGSTDMQY
TRBD2,TRBJ2-1,-,TRBV20-1,12,SATSGGSFGEQF
-,TRBJ1-1,many,TRBV18,10,ASSPEGSGAF
-,TRBJ1-1,few,TRBV15,13,ATSRGTNINTEAF
-,TRBJ2-7,many,TRBV18,11,ASSPTYSYEQY
-,TRBJ2-5,many,TRBV27,11,ASSLVTQETQY
TRBD2,TRBJ2-5,-,TRBV9,15,ASSVGLAGEAAETQY
TRBD2,TRBJ2-5,many,TRBV20-1,12,SAWTSGSWETQY
-,TRBJ1-6,-,TRBV19,11,ATLVIHNSPLH
TRBD1,TRBJ1-6,many,TRBV12-3/TRBV12-4,12,ASSPDRVSSPLH
-,TRBJ2-2,many,TRBV28,14,ASSLFSSRNTGELF